The clone carrying this TCR beta chain was seen only a few times. Its antigen is not known. TCRbeta library preparation incorporated unique molecular identifiers. Via MiXCR, TCRdb re-called the PCR reads, giving one row per CDR3 protein. This table has some 78,000 distinct CDR3 sequences, roughly 15% appearing once. CDR1 and CDR2 (germline): KGHDR, SFDVKD. The length of the CDR3 is 16 residues. Trimming shortened V by 5 bases and J by 4 bases, and 17 bases separated the two germline ends. This sample was taken from a study of T-cell reconstitution after alpha-beta-depleted transplantation in children. General study findings and limits: When one year had passed after transplant, most T-cell counts and diversity came from newly produced T cells. Recipient T cells and thymic progenitors that survived gave rise to the high TCRbeta diversity observed at day 60 in some patients. By about two months after transplant, alpha-beta T cells reportedly arose from several hundred graft clones that had expanded.

The clonotype was recovered from a male patient aged 2-15 years who had a stem cell transplant for acute lymphoblastic leukemia, so the T cells may come from the graft donor. This sequence joins TRBV24-1 and TRBJ2-1; a weak D match, TRBD2 (6 bases). The sample here was PBMCs, mostly from graft donor cells, taken 180 days after TCRalphabeta/CD19-depleted stem cell transplant. The CDR3 sequence: CATSVAHPTSYNEQFF. Here the CDR3 DNA reads TGTGCCACCAGTGTTGCTCATCCGACTAGTTACAATGAGCAGTTCTTC.